These 4 T cell receptor beta chains were sequenced from one sample in a study of shared clonotypes between healthy human individuals. This table comes from immunoSEQ multiplex PCR, and its TCRdb copy is limited to in-frame clones, with some not included. The sample contains more than 2,000,000 clones, approximately 93% of which appear only once. Sequenced material: naive CD4+ T cells from PBMCs. Subset of the sample: CD45RA+ positively selected. The source is a young man in good health. Some clones in this sample may be carry-over from other donors' samples.

A remark on this clone: The same CDR3 can be traced to other DNA sequences in this sample. The rearrangement joins TRBV7-2 to TRBJ1-1, with D perhaps matching TRBD1 (6 bases). The CDR3 runs to 13 residues. Per germline, CDR1 SGHTA and CDR2 FQGNSA. Trimming left V 6 bases short and J 0 bases short, with 8 bases between. This chain's CDR3 is CASRRTVNTEAFF. Here the CDR3 DNA reads TGTGCCAGCAGGAGGACAGTGAACACTGAAGCTTTCTTT.

V usage is TRBV21-1 and J usage is TRBJ2-2. TRBV21-1 is classified as a pseudogene. CDR3 length equals 12 residues. The CDR3 reads CASSFTAGELFF. CDR3 in DNA: TGTGCCAGCAGCTTTACCGCCGGGGAGCTGTTTTTT.

The gene calls are TRBV5-1 and TRBJ2-7; 7 nucleotides agree with TRBD2. The ends lost 0 bases at V and 4 bases at J; junction bases unmatched: 7. The CDR3 runs 15 residues. Germline assignment: CDR1 SGHRS and CDR2 YFSETQ. The chain's CDR3 is CASSLDAGVLYEQYF. The CDR3 bases are TGCGCCAGCAGCTTGGATGCGGGAGTTTTATACGAGCAGTACTTC.

This clone was counted between two and nine times. The rearrangement links TRBV19 to TRBJ1-1; possibly TRBD1 for D (5 bases). Trimming stripped 6 bases from V and 7 bases from J, with 18 bases between. There are 14 residues in the CDR3. Germline V gives CDR1 LNHDA, CDR2 SQIVND (reference sequence). The CDR3 DNA reads as TGTGCCAGTAGCCAAGCCCCGGGGCATCGTGAAGCTTTCTTT. Translating gives CASSQAPGHREAFF. The entire variable domain, with the rest obtained from reference TRBV19 and TRBJ1-1, is as follows: DGGITQSPKYLFRKEGQNVTLSCEQNLNHDAMYWYRQDPGQGLRLIYYSQIVNDFQKGDIAEGYSVSREKKESFPLTVTSAQKNPTAFYLCASSQAPGHREAFFGQGTRLTVV.